This TCR beta chain was sequenced in a study of HIV-infected children after antiretroviral therapy interruption. General study points: By the end of treatment interruption, naive CD4+ clonality (Gini) increased. Naive CD4+ sequences overlapped less between time points once interruption began.

RNA-based 3' RACE libraries used unique molecular identifiers. One entry per CDR3 protein, called by TCRdb with MiXCR from the 3' RACE reads. The table includes around 40,000 distinct CDR3 sequences, about 7% detected once. The sample holds many counts of this clonotype. The antigen is not known. This CDR3 has 16 residues. The V end lost 1 base, the J end lost 5 bases, and 15 bases lay between the germline ends. Germline-derived CDR1 and CDR2 are SNHLY and FYNNEI. The treatment denotes: PENTA 11 planned treatment interruption arm or continuous ART arm. V usage is TRBV2 and J usage is TRBJ2-1; D possibly corresponds to TRBD1 (6 bases). The origin of this receptor is a pool of human donors with HIV. Sequencing was performed on CD45RA+ CD4+ T cells from PBMCs, pooled from several time points, taken from a donor given antiretroviral therapy, either interrupted or continuous. The subset denotes: naive CD4+ CD45RA+ CD45RO- T cells. The CDR3 sequence is CASSEGQVIPNNEQFF. In DNA form, the CDR3 reads TGTGCCAGCAGTGAAGGACAGGTGATCCCCAACAATGAGCAGTTCTTC.